The 15 T cell receptor beta chains given below trace back to one sample, sequenced in a study of T-cell reconstitution after alpha-beta-depleted transplantation in children. Unique molecular identifiers were incorporated when the TCRbeta library was constructed. TCRdb itself ran the PCR reads through MiXCR, one entry per CDR3 protein. The sample shows about 500,000 distinct CDR3 sequences, about 30% of them seen only once. The source was PBMCs from the stem cell graft donor, collected from the stem cell graft. Receptors were obtained from a human donor who donated a stem cell graft to a child with aplastic anemia.

The chain is built from TRBV11-2 and TRBJ1-4; D remains unclear. Germline CDR1 and CDR2: SGHAT and FQNNGV. The CDR3 runs 17 residues. Trimming cost V 4 bases and J 10 bases, with 25 bases left between them. The chain's CDR3 is CASSSDPAGLHGGKLFF. DNA of the CDR3: TGTGCCAGCAGCTCAGATCCGGCGGGTCTCCATGGCGGAAAACTGTTTTTT.

This clonotype has just a few counts. The chain is built from TRBV4-2 and TRBJ2-7; TRBD2 aligns across 9 bases. The CDR3 length is 16 residues. The germline V gene encodes CDR1 LGHNA and CDR2 YNFKEQ. With 1 base clipped from V and 1 base from J, the junction kept 5 bases outside the gene matches. As DNA, the CDR3 is TGTGCCAGCAGCCAAGGACTAGCGGTTCGTTCCTACGAGCAGTACTTC. It codes for CASSQGLAVRSYEQYF.

The rearrangement uses TRBV7-9 and TRBJ2-6; D is undetermined. The V gene lost 5 bases and the J gene lost 1 base, with 12 bases spanning the gap. This CDR3 spans 16 amino acids. CDR1 and CDR2 (germline): SEHNR, FQNEAQ (reference sequence). The DNA for the CDR3 is TGTGCCAGCAGCGGTGGATTGGGGTCTGGGGCCAACGTCCTGACTTTC. Amino acid sequence: CASSGGLGSGANVLTF.

This clonotype was recorded a few times. The chain is built from TRBV4-1 and TRBJ2-4, with 8 bases lining up with TRBD2. The CDR3 consists of 14 residues. With 0 bases clipped from V and 8 bases from J, the junction kept 3 bases outside the gene matches. Germline-derived CDR1 and CDR2 are MGHRA and YSYEKL. CDR3 bases: TGCGCCAGCAGCCAAGATCCTAGCGGGCACATTCAGTACTTC. Translation: CASSQDPSGHIQYF.

The V and J genes are TRBV5-1 and TRBJ2-1; unclear D gene. The V end was cut by 4 bases, the J end by 0 bases, with 8 bases between. The CDR3 is 14 residues long. The germline CDR1 and CDR2 sequences are SGHRS and YFSETQ. This CDR3 is CASSGVGSYNEQFF. CDR3 coding DNA: TGCGCCAGCAGCGGGGTGGGCTCCTACAATGAGCAGTTCTTC.

This clonotype was seen only a few times. J is TRBJ2-5 and V is TRBV10-3, with TRBD2 identical over 8 bases. The CDR3 covers 12 residues. The J segment lost 9 bases and the V segment lost 5 bases, leaving 5 bases of the junction unmatched. Germline V gene lookup returns CDR1 ENHRY and CDR2 SYGVKD. The CDR3 region is CAISTDGGAQYF. The CDR3 DNA reads as TGTGCCATCAGTACTGACGGGGGGGCCCAGTACTTC.

In its sample, this clonotype was seen a few times. The rearrangement joins TRBV7-8 to TRBJ2-3; D is possibly TRBD1 (6 bases). Trimming took off 1 base at V and 7 bases at J, with 9 bases between the two ends. The CDR3 extends over 13 amino acids. Germline CDR1 and CDR2: SGHVS and FQNEAQ. Here the CDR3 DNA reads TGTGCCAGCAGCTTAGGGACAGTCAATACGCAGTATTTT. This codes for CASSLGTVNTQYF.

This sequence joins TRBV30 and TRBJ2-7; a possible D gene is TRBD1 (6 bases). CDR1 is GTSNPN and CDR2 is SVGIG in the germline V gene (reference sequence). The V end was cut by 0 bases, the J end by 2 bases, with 11 bases between. This CDR3 has 14 residues. The CDR3 protein is CAWSVTQGTYEQYF. As DNA, the CDR3 is TGTGCCTGGAGTGTGACCCAGGGGACCTACGAGCAGTACTTC.

The V call is TRBV6-2 or TRBV6-3, the J call TRBJ2-7; maybe TRBD1 (5 bases). This CDR3 contains 12 residues. Trimming took 6 bases from V and 6 from J, leaving 12 bases between them. The germline gives CDR1 MNHEY, CDR2 SVGEGT. CDR3 in DNA: TGTGCCAGCAGCCTCGGACAATTCGAGCAGTACGTC. Its translation: CASSLGQFEQYV.

CDR3: CASSRMGATDTQYF. The CDR3 DNA follows: TGTGCCAGCTCCCGCATGGGGGCCACAGATACGCAGTATTTT. This sequence joins TRBV18 and TRBJ2-3; tentative D call: TRBD1 (6 bases). CDR1 and CDR2 (germline): KGHSH, LQKENI. CDR3 length: 14 residues. The V and J ends lost 6 bases and 2 bases respectively, with 12 bases between them. The entire variable domain, with the rest obtained from reference TRBV18 and TRBJ2-3, is as follows: NAGVMQNPRHLVRRRGQEARLRCSPMKGHSHVYWYRQLPEEGLKFMVYLQKENIIDESGMPKERFSAEFPKEGPSILRIQQVVRGDSAAYFCASSRMGATDTQYFGPGTRLTVL.

This clonotype was detected only once. This clone may be a read error of a much larger clone one base away. This chain joins TRBV18 and TRBJ1-6, with no clear D. From germline, CDR1 is KGHSH and CDR2 LQKENI. CDR3 length equals 13 residues. The CDR3 sequence: CASSPPGNSPLRF. In DNA, the CDR3 is TGTGCCAGCTCACCTCCTGGGAATTCACCCCTCCGCTTT.

J is TRBJ2-5 and V is TRBV7-9, with 7 bases that match TRBD2. The trim removed 7 bases at V and 5 bases at J, leaving 19 bases unmatched. This CDR3 comprises 17 residues. CDR1 SEHNR and CDR2 FQNEAQ come from the germline V gene (reference sequence). The CDR3 DNA reads as TGTGCCAGCACACCTACGGCGGGAGTCGGGCTAGGGGAGACCCAGTACTTC. This encodes CASTPTAGVGLGETQYF.

This sequence joins TRBV20-1 and TRBJ1-2; no definite D call. Trimming stripped 3 bases from V and 4 bases from J, with 9 bases between. The CDR3 loop spans 12 amino acids. Germline CDR1 and CDR2: DFQATT and SNEGSKA (reference sequence). The CDR3 nucleotides are TGCAGTGCTAGTGTGGGGAGCTATGGCTACACCTTC. Amino acids: CSASVGSYGYTF.

This clonotype appeared a few times. V and J are TRBV5-1 and TRBJ2-3, with TRBD2 identical over 7 bases. V lost 1 base and J lost 2; bases outside the gene matches: 1. This CDR3 contains 14 residues. CDR1 and CDR2 from the germline V gene are SGHRS and YFSETQ. The CDR3 reads CASSLSGATDTQYF. CDR3 DNA: TGCGCCAGCAGCTTGAGCGGGGCCACAGATACGCAGTATTTT.

This clonotype was detected a few times. This chain links TRBV15 with TRBJ2-1; D is unclear. The germline V and J ends were trimmed by 0 bases and 8 bases, with 5 bases remaining between them. CDR3 size: 12 residues. CDR1 is LNHNV and CDR2 is YYDKDF in the germline V gene (reference sequence). The CDR3 loop is CATSRDFDEQFF. The CDR3, as DNA: TGTGCCACCAGCAGAGATTTCGATGAGCAGTTCTTC.